This TCR beta chain was found in a study of identical twins. The study, taken as a whole, reports: Cord blood beta clonotypes present at high abundance carried fewer insertions; no such pattern appeared in memory repertoires.

It was template switching that added a universal primer site, and there were unique molecular identifiers on the cDNA. TCRdb recomputed calls from the 5' RACE reads with MiXCR, one row per CDR3 protein. This sample yields about 660,000 distinct CDR3 sequences, of which about 9.4% are seen a single time; 0.75% to 1% belongs to the top ten. A few counts support this clonotype. Its target is unknown. These data are also associated with another study on yellow fever vaccine responses in identical twins.

The sequence derives from a woman aged 18 to 35 in good health. The sequencing input was PBMCs.

CDR3 sequence: CASSNTRSYEQYF. CDR3 bases: TGTGCCAGCAGCAACACGCGCTCCTACGAGCAGTACTTC. The V gene is TRBV6-2 or TRBV6-3, the J gene TRBJ2-7; unclear D gene. Trimming cost V 6 bases and J 0 bases, with 9 bases left between them. From germline, CDR1 is MNHEY and CDR2 SVGEGT. The CDR3 contains 13 residues.